This TCR beta chain was sequenced in a study of blood T cell repertoires in COVID-19. Study as a whole: Donors in the United States, Italy and Spain gave samples during acute or convalescent COVID-19. The analysed material was cDNA or gDNA that came from T cells, B-cell-depleted T cells, or PBMCs.

Methods used by the authors: Scientists estimated how many nucleated cells there were by amplifying reference gene primers. Profiling relied on immunoSEQ multiplex PCR, and the TCRdb table lists in-frame clones only, not all of them. The V and J calls and clone size come from that table; D and trimming were worked out from the DNA. The top ten hold around 17% of the sample, which has approximately 150,000 clones, over 60% seen once. The germline gives CDR1 MNHEY, CDR2 SVGAGI. V was clipped by 4 bases and J by 0 bases, with 10 bases between them. CDR3 length: 14 amino acids. Sequenced: peripheral blood. The V gene is TRBV6-5, the J gene TRBJ2-7; a possible D gene is TRBD1 (6 bases). The TCR originated in a middle-aged man with acute or convalescent COVID-19. The CDR3 is CASSFRGRSYEQYF. The CDR3 DNA reads as TGTGCCAGCAGTTTCAGGGGACGCTCCTACGAGCAGTACTTC.